The clone carrying this TCR beta chain was seen more than once but under ten times. Data came from immunoSEQ multiplex PCR; TCRdb stores just in-frame clones and leaves some out. Among roughly 360,000 clones listed, more than 75% were seen once. Two negative PCRs, clearance, or symptom resolution characterized the recovered Cohort 3 donors. The data stem from a study of blood T cell repertoires in COVID-19. The sequence derives from a man under 40 who had recovered from COVID-19. Sequencing was carried out using PBMCs or T cells enriched from blood (not recorded which).

The CDR3 loop is CSASDFLRVKNNSPLHF. CDR3 in DNA: TGCAGTGCTAGTGACTTTCTGAGGGTCAAGAATAATTCACCCCTCCACTTT. The chain carries TRBV20-1 and TRBJ1-6; no firm D call. Trimming pared 3 bases from V and 5 bases from J, leaving 20 bases between. This CDR3 region has 17 residues. Germline V CDR1 and CDR2: DFQATT, SNEGSKA (reference sequence).